The 7 T cell receptor beta chains in this list originate from one sample, sequenced in a study of control samples from healthy donors and cancer patients. TCRdb's table, derived via immunoSEQ multiplex PCR, lists solely in-frame clones and lacks some. The sample shows about 130,000 clones, about 88% of them seen only once. Specimen: blood. These receptors were taken from a man aged 50 or older in good health.

This chain joins TRBV28 and TRBJ1-5, with a possible D match to TRBD1 (6 bases). The CDR3 covers 15 residues. Looked up from germline, CDR1 is MDHEN and CDR2 is SYDVKM. Trimming took 6 bases from V and 10 from J, leaving 22 bases between them. The CDR3 is CASSSETGAYGPQHF. DNA for the CDR3: TGTGCCAGCAGCTCGGAGACAGGCGCCTATGGACCCCAGCATTTT.

This chain uses TRBV5-4 with TRBJ2-1; D possibly corresponds to TRBD1 (6 bases). The germline gives CDR1 SGHNT, CDR2 YYREEE (reference sequence). This CDR3 region has 14 residues. The V end lost 0 bases, the J end lost 10 bases, and 14 bases lay between the germline ends. CDR3 nucleotide sequence: TGTGCCAGCAGCTTGGAATGGGGGCTAGGCGAGCAGTTCTTC. This codes for CASSLEWGLGEQFF.

The genes are TRBV28 and TRBJ2-1; TRBD2 matches at 13 bases. Germline V gives CDR1 MDHEN, CDR2 SYDVKM. V lost 2 bases and J lost 12; bases outside the gene matches: 10. There are 16 residues in the CDR3. The chain's CDR3 is CASSLELAGGRVMQFF. The CDR3 region has the DNA TGTGCCAGCAGTTTAGAACTAGCGGGGGGGCGGGTTATGCAGTTCTTC.

This clone has more than one count but fewer than ten. J is TRBJ1-1 and V is TRBV4-2; 10 bases match TRBD1. V lost 0 bases, J lost 6 bases, and 10 bases stayed unmatched. The V gene's germline CDR1 is LGHNA and CDR2 YNFKEQ. The length of the CDR3 is 17 residues. The CDR3 is CASSQEGPGQGGAEAFF. CDR3 nucleotide sequence: TGTGCCAGCAGCCAAGAGGGCCCCGGACAGGGGGGAGCTGAAGCTTTCTTT.

This chain uses TRBV28 with TRBJ1-2, with a tentative D call TRBD1 (5 bases). CDR3 size: 11 residues. V lost 5 bases and J 5 bases, leaving 6 bases between the germline ends. CDR1 is MDHEN, CDR2 SYDVKM, per germline. In DNA form, the CDR3 reads TGTGCCAGCAGTCCAGGGTATGGCTACACCTTC. Its protein is CASSPGYGYTF.

This chain uses TRBV28 with TRBJ1-2, with D uncertain. V lost 6 bases and J 5 bases, leaving 13 bases between the germline ends. CDR1 is MDHEN, CDR2 SYDVKM, per germline. This CDR3 has 13 amino acids. The CDR3: CASSPQAGYGYTF. CDR3 nucleotide sequence: TGTGCCAGCAGCCCTCAGGCCGGGTATGGCTACACCTTC.

The genes are TRBV5-4 and TRBJ2-3; D tentatively fits TRBD1 or TRBD2 (5 bases each). The germline V gene has CDR1 SGHNT and CDR2 YYREEE (reference sequence). V was cut by 1 base and J by 6 bases, with 9 bases left in between. This CDR3 region has 13 residues. The DNA of the CDR3 is TGTGCCAGCAGCTTGCGGGGCGGGGATACGCAGTATTTT. Translation gives CASSLRGGDTQYF.